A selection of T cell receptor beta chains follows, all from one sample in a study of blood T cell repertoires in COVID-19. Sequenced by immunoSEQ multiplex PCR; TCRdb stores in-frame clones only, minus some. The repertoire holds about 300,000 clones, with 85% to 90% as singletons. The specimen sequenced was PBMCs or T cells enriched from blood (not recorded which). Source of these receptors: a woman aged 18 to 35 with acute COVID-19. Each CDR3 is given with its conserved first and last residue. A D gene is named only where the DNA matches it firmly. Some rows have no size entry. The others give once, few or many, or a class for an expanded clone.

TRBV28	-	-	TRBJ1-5	CALGRVSNQPQHF	TGTGCTCTTGGCAGGGTGTCTAATCAGCCCCAGCATTTT
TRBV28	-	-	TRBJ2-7	CASSDSYEQYF	TGTGCCTCCAGCGACTCCTACGAGCAGTACTTC
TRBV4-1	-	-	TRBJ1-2	CASSQDSQNYGCTF	TGCGCCAGCAGCCAAGACAGCCAAAACTATGGCTGCACCTTC
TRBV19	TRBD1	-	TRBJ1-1	CASSMGTVLEAFF	TGTGCCAGTAGTATGGGGACAGTACTTGAAGCTTTCTTT
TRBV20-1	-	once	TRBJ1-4	CSASRGNEKLFF	TGCAGTGCTAGTAGGGGGAATGAAAAACTGTTTTTT
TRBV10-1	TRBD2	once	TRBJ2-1	CASSLRLAGTEQFF	TGCGCCAGCAGTTTGCGACTAGCGGGAACTGAGCAGTTCTTC
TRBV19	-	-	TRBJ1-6	CASSAARSPLHF	TGTGCCAGTAGTGCGGCGCGGTCACCCCTCCACTTT
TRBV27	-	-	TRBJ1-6	CASSPTPPGYNSPLHF	TGTGCCAGCAGTCCAACCCCGCCCGGCTATAATTCACCCCTCCACTTT
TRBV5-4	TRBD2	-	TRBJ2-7	CASSDTGTSGGREQYF	TGTGCCAGCAGCGATACTGGGACTAGCGGGGGACGCGAGCAGTACTTC
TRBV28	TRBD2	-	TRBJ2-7	CASRRDLGLAADYEQYF	TGTGCCAGCAGGCGGGACCTAGGACTAGCGGCCGACTACGAGCAGTACTTC
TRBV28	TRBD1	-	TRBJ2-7	CASSHPTTGGSYEQYF	TGTGCCAGCAGCCACCCAACGACAGGGGGCAGCTACGAGCAGTACTTC
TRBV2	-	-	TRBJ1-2	CASTGGGHRNYGYTF	TGTGCCAGCACCGGCGGAGGGCATCGCAACTATGGCTACACCTTC
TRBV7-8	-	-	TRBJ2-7	CASSLEGSTGVRSYEQYF	TGTGCCAGCAGCTTAGAGGGGTCTACGGGAGTTAGATCCTACGAGCAGTACTTC
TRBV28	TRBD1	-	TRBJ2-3	CASSYLGQGADTQYF	TGTGCCAGCAGTTACCTCGGACAGGGGGCGGATACGCAGTATTTT
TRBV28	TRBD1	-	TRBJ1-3	CASFPGGSSGNTIYF	TGTGCCAGTTTCCCAGGGGGAAGCTCTGGAAACACCATATATTTT
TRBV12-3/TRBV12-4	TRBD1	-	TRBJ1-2	CASTTGGSDGYTF	TGTGCCAGCACCACAGGGGGCTCAGATGGCTACACCTTC
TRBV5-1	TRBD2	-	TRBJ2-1	CASSPDSGSFNEQFF	TGCGCCAGCAGCCCGGACAGCGGGAGTTTCAATGAGCAGTTCTTC
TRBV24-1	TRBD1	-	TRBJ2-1	CATSDFGTDAPVDEQFF	TGTGCCACCAGTGATTTTGGGACAGACGCCCCTGTAGATGAGCAGTTCTTC
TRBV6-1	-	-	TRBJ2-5	CASSEGSTGFRETQYF	TGTGCCAGCAGTGAAGGGTCGACAGGATTTCGCGAGACCCAGTACTTC
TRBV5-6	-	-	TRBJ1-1	CASSLTRQASRYTEAFF	TGTGCCAGCAGCTTGACACGGCAGGCGAGTCGGTACACTGAAGCTTTCTTT
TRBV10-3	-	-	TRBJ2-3	CAISGSEGWRAQYF	TGTGCCATCAGTGGATCGGAGGGTTGGAGAGCGCAGTATTTT
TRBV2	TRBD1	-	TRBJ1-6	CASSTGDSLGNSPLHF	TGTGCCAGCAGTACAGGGGACAGCTTAGGGAATTCACCCCTCCACTTT
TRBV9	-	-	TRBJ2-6	CASSVDSGNSGANVLTF	TGTGCCAGCAGCGTAGATAGCGGAAACTCTGGGGCCAACGTCCTGACTTTC
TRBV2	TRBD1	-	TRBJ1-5	CASSVQGVEVQHF	TGTGCCAGCAGTGTACAGGGGGTCGAGGTCCAGCATTTT
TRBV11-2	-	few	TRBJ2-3	CASSLGDTDTQYF	TGTGCCAGCAGCTTGGGAGATACCGATACGCAGTATTTT
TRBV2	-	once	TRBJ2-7	CASTVQGRMNEQYF	TGTGCCAGCACTGTACAGGGCCGGATGAACGAGCAGTACTTC
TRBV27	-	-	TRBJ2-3	CASSPGTFRTDTQYF	TGTGCCAGCAGTCCGGGGACTTTTCGCACAGATACGCAGTATTTT
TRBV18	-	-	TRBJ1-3	CASSPLESGNTIYF	TGTGCCAGCTCACCATTGGAGAGTGGAAACACCATATATTTT
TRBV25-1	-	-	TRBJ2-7	CASSAGYEQYF	TGTGCCAGCAGTGCCGGCTACGAGCAGTACTTC
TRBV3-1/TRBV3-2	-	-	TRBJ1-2	CASSQTVGDYGYTF	TGTGCCAGCAGCCAAACCGTCGGGGACTATGGCTACACCTTC
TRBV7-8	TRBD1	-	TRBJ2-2	CASSSRDRTTGELFF	TGTGCCAGCAGCTCCCGGGACAGAACCACCGGGGAGCTGTTTTTT
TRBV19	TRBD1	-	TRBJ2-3	CASSSELGPGTGQYF	TGTGCCAGTAGTTCAGAGTTGGGTCCCGGGACAGGGCAGTATTTT
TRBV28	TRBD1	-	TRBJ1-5	CASSLGQGPFGQPQHF	TGTGCCAGCAGTTTAGGACAGGGTCCTTTCGGTCAGCCCCAGCATTTT
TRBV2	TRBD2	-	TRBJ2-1	CASRGLAGINEQFF	TGTGCCAGTCGAGGACTAGCGGGAATCAATGAGCAGTTCTTC
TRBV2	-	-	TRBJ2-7	CASSVLQGSKGEQYF	TGTGCCAGCAGTGTCCTCCAGGGGTCCAAGGGAGAGCAGTACTTC
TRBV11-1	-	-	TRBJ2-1	CASSGGRAGGEQFF	TGTGCCAGCAGCGGGGGACGAGCGGGCGGTGAGCAGTTCTTC
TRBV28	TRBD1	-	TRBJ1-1	CASSSGTGNTEAFF	TGTGCCAGCAGTTCCGGGACAGGGAACACTGAAGCTTTCTTT
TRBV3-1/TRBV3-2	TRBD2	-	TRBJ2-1	CASSRTRTSDEQFF	TGTGCCAGCAGCCGAACCCGGACTAGCGATGAGCAGTTCTTC
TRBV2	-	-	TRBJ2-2	CATQTGINTGELFF	TGTGCCACCCAGACAGGAATTAACACCGGGGAGCTGTTTTTT
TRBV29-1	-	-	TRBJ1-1	CSVYTGGVGTEAFF	TGCAGCGTCTACACCGGGGGGGTGGGCACTGAAGCTTTCTTT
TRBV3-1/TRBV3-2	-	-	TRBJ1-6	CASMEGWNSPLHF	TGTGCCAGCATGGAGGGTTGGAATTCACCCCTCCACTTT